This entry describes one T cell receptor (beta chain). The record originates from a study of blood T cell repertoires in COVID-19. Study at large: The analysed material was cDNA or gDNA that came from T cells, B-cell-depleted T cells, or PBMCs.

The CDR3 runs to 15 residues. CDR1 and CDR2 from the germline V gene are SGHTA and FQGNSA. V gave up 0 bases and J gave up 6 bases, with 12 bases separating them. In the original processing: Researchers report that nucleated cell counts were estimated from reference gene primer amplification. Sequencing used immunoSEQ multiplex PCR; TCRdb keeps in-frame clones, though not all of them. V, J and clone size reflect that table, while D and trimming were determined from the DNA. Among 350,000 or so clones listed, around 87% were seen once. The sequenced sample consisted of peripheral blood. The chain has TRBV7-2 and TRBJ2-1; tentative D call: TRBD2 (5 bases). The receptor was derived from a woman aged 25 to 45 with COVID-19, enrolled during active disease. The CDR3 nucleotides are TGTGCCAGCAGCTTAGCGGCAGGACTTCGCAATGAGCAGTTCTTC. It translates to CASSLAAGLRNEQFF. Full variable domain (remainder filled in from reference TRBV7-2 and TRBJ2-1): GAGVSQSPSNKVTEKGKDVELRCDPISGHTALYWYRQSLGQGLEFLIYFQGNSAPDKSGLPSDRFSAERTGGSVSTLTIQRTQQEDSAVYLCASSLAAGLRNEQFFGPGTRLTVL.